This T cell receptor (beta chain) was retrieved from a study of shared clonotypes between healthy human individuals. At deep level, the assay was performed. The table came from immunoSEQ multiplex PCR; TCRdb's copy has only in-frame clones and leaves some out. The repertoire holds millions of clones, with 85% to 95% as singletons. Study-wide points: The genetic and exposure-history diversity represented was limited by few donors. Generally, estimated richness proved larger in naive subsets than it did in memory subsets.

Into CD45RA+ naive and CD45RA-negative memory subsets, the CD4+ cells were split. The CDR3 is 14 residues long. The germline V and J ends were trimmed by 7 bases and 5 bases, with 15 bases remaining between them. Germline assignment: CDR1 LNHDA and CDR2 SQIVND (reference sequence). This clone showed up just a few times. Its specificity is unknown. The receptor comes from a man between 18 and 35 years old in good health. Sequencing was done on a sample of naive CD4+ T cells sorted from blood. Subset reported: CD45RA+ positively selected. This chain connects TRBV19 to TRBJ2-1; TRBD1 is a possible D gene (6 bases). CDR3: CASNGQPYHNEQFF. As DNA, the CDR3 is TGTGCCAGTAATGGACAGCCTTACCACAATGAGCAGTTCTTC.